This is a list of T cell receptor beta chains from one sample in a study of shared clonotypes between healthy human individuals. Only in-frame clones appear in the TCRdb table, and some are missing; sequencing was by immunoSEQ multiplex PCR. The repertoire consists of 400,000 to 600,000 clones, with about 96% occurring once and the leading ten covering about 0.06%. Sequencing input: naive CD4+ T cells sorted from blood. These receptors came from a woman aged 25 to 39 in good health. The CDR3 runs from the conserved cysteine through the conserved F or W. A D gene is named only where the DNA matches it firmly. Clone size appears in some rows only: once, few, many, or a class for an expanded clone.

cdr3_nt | cdr3_aa | d_call | j_call | v_call | clone_size
TGTGCCAGCAGCTCAGGCTGGGGCTCTGGAAACACCATATATTTT | CASSSGWGSGNTIYF | NA | TRBJ1-3 | TRBV7-8 | NA
TGTGCCACCCGCATCACCAACCCCGGGGGGTACGAGCAGTACTTC | CATRITNPGGYEQYF | TRBD2 | TRBJ2-7 | TRBV28 | NA
TGTGCCAGCTCACCGCCCGGGAACACTGAAGCTTTCTTT | CASSPPGNTEAFF | NA | TRBJ1-1 | TRBV18 | NA
TGTGCCAGCAGTTTGCAGGCGGGCGGCAATCAGCCCCAGCATTTT | CASSLQAGGNQPQHF | NA | TRBJ1-5 | TRBV27 | NA
TGCAGCGTTCGGGCGGCGGGAGACAATGAGCAGTTCTTC | CSVRAAGDNEQFF | TRBD2 | TRBJ2-1 | TRBV29-1 | once
TGCAGCGTTATACGACAAGCGGGAGGAGGGCAGTTCTTC | CSVIRQAGGGQFF | TRBD2 | TRBJ2-1 | TRBV29-1 | NA
TGTGCCAGCAGTTTGGCCCCCGGACAGGGGCAAGAGACCCAGTACTTC | CASSLAPGQGQETQYF | TRBD1 | TRBJ2-5 | TRBV27 | NA
TGTGCCAGCAGTCGACAGGGGAACACTGAAGCTTTCTTT | CASSRQGNTEAFF | TRBD1 | TRBJ1-1 | TRBV7-2 | NA
TGTGCCAGCAGCTTAGGGGCAGTGAAAAACATTCAGTACTTC | CASSLGAVKNIQYF | NA | TRBJ2-4 | TRBV7-9 | NA
TGTGCCAGTAGTACGACAGGGGGCGGACAGCCCCAGCATTTT | CASSTTGGGQPQHF | TRBD1 | TRBJ1-5 | TRBV19 | NA
TGTGCCAGCAGTTCTGGACAGTCATCTGAAGCTTTCTTT | CASSSGQSSEAFF | NA | TRBJ1-1 | TRBV28 | NA
TGCGCCAGCAGAGAAGGACAGGGGTACGAGCAGTACTTC | CASREGQGYEQYF | TRBD1 | TRBJ2-7 | TRBV5-1 | NA
TGTGCCAGCAGTTTCCCCCCGGACAGAGGACAGCCCCAGCATTTT | CASSFPPDRGQPQHF | NA | TRBJ1-5 | TRBV28 | NA
TGTGCCAGCAGTGAAGCCGGCAGGGTCAGAACTGAAGCTTTCTTT | CASSEAGRVRTEAFF | NA | TRBJ1-1 | TRBV2 | NA
TGTGCCAGTAGCATTAGCGGGAGAAGGTACGAGCAGTACTTC | CASSISGRRYEQYF | TRBD2 | TRBJ2-7 | TRBV19 | NA
TGTGCCAGCAGCGTGAGCCAGGGGGGTCTTGAGACCCAGTACTTC | CASSVSQGGLETQYF | NA | TRBJ2-5 | TRBV9 | NA
TGCACCAGCAGCCAAGAGACAGGGAAGGGCTACGAGCAGTACTTC | CTSSQETGKGYEQYF | NA | TRBJ2-7 | TRBV1 | NA
TGTGCCAGCAGCGGCGGGAGGTCCTACAATGAGCAGTTCTTC | CASSGGRSYNEQFF | TRBD2 | TRBJ2-1 | TRBV2 | NA
TGTGCCAGCAGCTTGTTCTGGGATACCGGGGAGCTGTTTTTT | CASSLFWDTGELFF | NA | TRBJ2-2 | TRBV5-6 | NA
TGTGCCAGCAGTCCAGGGGGCTATGGCTACACCTTC | CASSPGGYGYTF | TRBD1 | TRBJ1-2 | TRBV28 | NA
TGTGCCGTCAGGCCCCTAGCGCCGGCGAACACCGGGGAGCTGTTTTTT | CAVRPLAPANTGELFF | NA | TRBJ2-2 | TRBV27 | NA
TGTGCCAGCAGAAGTAGACAGAGCGGGAGAGGGCAAGAGACCCAGTACTTC | CASRSRQSGRGQETQYF | TRBD2 | TRBJ2-5 | TRBV7-3 | NA
TGTGCCAGCAGTTACGTAGGGGGACCCTACGAGCAGTACTTC | CASSYVGGPYEQYF | NA | TRBJ2-7 | TRBV27 | NA